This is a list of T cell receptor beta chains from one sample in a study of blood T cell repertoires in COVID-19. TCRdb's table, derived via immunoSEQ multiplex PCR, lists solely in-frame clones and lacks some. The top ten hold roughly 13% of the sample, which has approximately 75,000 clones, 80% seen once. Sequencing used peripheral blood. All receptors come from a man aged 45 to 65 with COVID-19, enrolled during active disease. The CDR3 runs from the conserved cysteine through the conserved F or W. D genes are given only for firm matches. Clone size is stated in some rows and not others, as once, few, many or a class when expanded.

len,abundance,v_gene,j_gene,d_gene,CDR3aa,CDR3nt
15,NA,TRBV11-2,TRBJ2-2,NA,CASSLRGRDTGELFF,TGTGCCAGCAGCTTAAGGGGGAGAGACACCGGGGAGCTGTTTTTT
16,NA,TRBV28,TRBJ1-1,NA,CASSLFIIGGSYEAFF,TGTGCCAGCAGTTTATTTATCATTGGGGGGAGCTATGAAGCTTTCTTT
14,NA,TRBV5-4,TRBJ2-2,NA,CASSLEPGTGELFF,TGTGCCAGCAGCTTAGAGCCGGGCACCGGGGAGCTGTTTTTT
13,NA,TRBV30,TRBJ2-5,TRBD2,CAWRWGGGETQYF,TGTGCCTGGAGGTGGGGGGGAGGTGAGACCCAGTACTTC
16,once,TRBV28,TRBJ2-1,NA,CASSFAERTTSYEQFF,TGTGCCAGCAGTTTTGCGGAGCGGACTACAAGCTATGAGCAGTTCTTC
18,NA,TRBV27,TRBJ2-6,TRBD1,CASGNYRDSPSGANVLTF,TGTGCCAGCGGGAATTACCGGGACAGCCCCTCTGGGGCCAACGTCCTGACTTTC
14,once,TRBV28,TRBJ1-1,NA,CASNRAPRGTEAFF,TGTGCCAGCAACAGGGCCCCTAGGGGCACTGAAGCTTTCTTT
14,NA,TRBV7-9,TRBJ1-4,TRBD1,CASSRDRGNEKLFF,TGTGCCAGCAGCCGGGACAGGGGTAATGAAAAACTGTTTTTT
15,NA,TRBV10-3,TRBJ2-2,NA,CAISESGRETGELFF,TGTGCCATCAGTGAGTCAGGACGGGAGACCGGGGAGCTGTTTTTT
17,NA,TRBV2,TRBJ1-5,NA,CASRQSLFGGTHQPQHF,TGTGCCAGCAGACAAAGCTTGTTTGGAGGGACGCATCAGCCCCAGCATTTT
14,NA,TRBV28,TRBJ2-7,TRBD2,CASRTSGSRYEQYF,TGTGCCAGCAGGACTAGCGGGAGCCGCTACGAGCAGTACTTC
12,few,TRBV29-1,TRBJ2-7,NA,CSGGPRTDEQYF,TGCAGCGGCGGGCCCAGAACGGACGAGCAGTACTTC
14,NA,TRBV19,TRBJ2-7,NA,CASRSSGTTYEQYF,TGTGCCAGTAGATCTTCAGGGACAACCTACGAGCAGTACTTC
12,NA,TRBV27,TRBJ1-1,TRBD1,CASTHTGGKTFF,TGTGCCAGCACCCACACAGGGGGTAAGACTTTCTTT
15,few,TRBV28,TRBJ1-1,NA,CASSLVGPGNTEAFF,TGTGCCAGCAGTTTAGTGGGGCCGGGGAACACTGAAGCTTTCTTT
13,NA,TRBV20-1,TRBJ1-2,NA,CSASYQGNYGYTF,TGCAGTGCTAGTTATCAGGGGAACTATGGCTACACCTTC
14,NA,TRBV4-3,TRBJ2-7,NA,CASSQDLAEYEQYF,TGCGCCAGCAGCCAAGATCTGGCAGAATACGAGCAGTACTTC
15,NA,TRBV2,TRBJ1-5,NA,CASKRQFYSNQPQHF,TGTGCCAGCAAGAGACAGTTTTATAGCAATCAGCCCCAGCATTTT
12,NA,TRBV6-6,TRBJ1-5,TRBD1,CASRQNRGSQHF,TGTGCCAGCAGACAGAACAGGGGGTCCCAGCATTTT
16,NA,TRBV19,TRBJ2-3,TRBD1,CASSILGQGGGDTQYF,TGTGCCAGTAGTATCTTGGGACAGGGTGGTGGAGATACGCAGTATTTT
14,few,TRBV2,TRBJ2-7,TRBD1,CASSGDRIPYEQYF,TGTGCCAGCAGTGGGGACAGGATACCCTACGAGCAGTACTTC
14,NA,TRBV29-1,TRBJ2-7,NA,CSVEEGLGSYEQYF,TGCAGCGTAGAGGAGGGGCTCGGGTCCTACGAGCAGTACTTC
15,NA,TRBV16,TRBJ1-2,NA,CASSHNSQGSGGYTF,TGTGCCAGCAGCCACAACTCCCAGGGGTCCGGTGGCTACACCTTC
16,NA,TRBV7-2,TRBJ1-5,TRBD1,CASSLGVPGGVQPQHF,TGTGCCAGCAGCTTAGGAGTCCCAGGGGGCGTTCAGCCCCAGCATTTT
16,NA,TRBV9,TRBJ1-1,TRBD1,CASSPGQAGVRTEAFF,TGTGCCAGCAGCCCTGGACAGGCCGGGGTGAGGACTGAAGCTTTCTTT
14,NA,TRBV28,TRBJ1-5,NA,CASNLRNSNQPQHF,TGTGCCAGCAACCTCAGGAATAGCAATCAGCCCCAGCATTTT
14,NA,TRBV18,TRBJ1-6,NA,CASSGEGANSPLHF,TGTGCCAGCTCCGGGGAAGGAGCAAATTCACCCCTCCACTTT
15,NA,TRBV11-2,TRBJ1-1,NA,CASSHSFRGSPEAFF,TGTGCCAGCAGCCACTCATTTCGGGGGAGCCCTGAAGCTTTCTTT
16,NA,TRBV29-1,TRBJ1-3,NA,CSVGLGGLGSGNTIYF,TGCAGCGTTGGCTTGGGAGGGCTAGGTTCTGGAAACACCATATATTTT
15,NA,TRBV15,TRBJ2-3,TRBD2,CATSRMGGRADTQYF,TGTGCCACCAGCCGAATGGGCGGGAGAGCAGATACGCAGTATTTT
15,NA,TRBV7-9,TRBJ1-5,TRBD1,CASSLDLTGGQPQHF,TGTGCCAGCAGCTTAGACCTGACAGGGGGGCAGCCCCAGCATTTT